These T cell receptor beta chains were read from a single sample in a study of molecular identifiers for immune sequencing clone quantification. TCRdb re-called the PCR reads through MiXCR, storing one row per CDR3 protein. This table has about 630,000 distinct CDR3 sequences, about 25% appearing once. Sequenced: naive CD8+ T cells from blood, with Jurkat cell RNA spiked in. These receptors came from a human donor in good health. Some libraries in this study had Jurkat cell RNA spiked in. Each CDR3 is given with its conserved first and last residue. D genes are given only for firm matches. Clone size is not always given. Where it is, it says once, few, many or a class for expanded clones.

TRBV30	NA	NA	TRBJ2-1	TGTGCCTGGATAGACCCGTCGGAATACAATGAGCAGTTCTTC	CAWIDPSEYNEQFF
TRBV20-1	few	TRBD2	TRBJ2-5	TGCAGTGCTAGAGATTTAGGGCTAGCGGAAAAATTGACCCAGTACTTC	CSARDLGLAEKLTQYF
TRBV30	few	NA	TRBJ1-4	TGTGCCTGGAGTGTATTCGGGGAAAAACTGTTTTTT	CAWSVFGEKLFF
TRBV5-1	many	NA	TRBJ2-3	TGCGCCAGCAGCTTGGTGTTCGCGTCCGGGCCAAGCACAGATACGCAGTATTTT	CASSLVFASGPSTDTQYF
TRBV9	few	TRBD2	TRBJ2-1	TGTGCCAGCAGCGTAGTGGCGGGGGGCCTCAATGAGCAGTTCTTC	CASSVVAGGLNEQFF
TRBV5-5	many	NA	TRBJ2-7	TGTGCCAGCAGCGGAGGGGGACAAATCCCACCCTACGAGCAGTACTTC	CASSGGGQIPPYEQYF
TRBV7-8	NA	TRBD1	TRBJ2-2	TGTGCCAGCAGCTTACTCCTCGCCGGGACAGGGGGCCCCGGGGAGCTGTTTTTT	CASSLLLAGTGGPGELFF
TRBV5-8	few	TRBD2	TRBJ2-5	TGTGCCAGCAGCTACGGACTAGCGGGGATCCAAGAGACCCAGTACTTC	CASSYGLAGIQETQYF
TRBV2	NA	TRBD1	TRBJ1-5	TGTGCCAGCAGCGGGGACAGGGAAGGCGCTCAGCCCCAGCAGTTT	CASSGDREGAQPQQF
TRBV30	many	NA	TRBJ2-3	TGTGCCTGGAATCAGATAAGCGGAGGCCTCGCGGAAGATACGCAGTATTTT	CAWNQISGGLAEDTQYF
TRBV13	few	NA	TRBJ1-2	TGTGCCAGCAGCCCCAGACAGGATCTTTATGGCTACACCTTC	CASSPRQDLYGYTF
TRBV12-3/TRBV12-4	few	TRBD1	TRBJ1-6	TGTGCCAGCAGCCTGGGGGACAGTGGGTCACCCCTCCACTTT	CASSLGDSGSPLHF
TRBV13	many	NA	TRBJ2-5	TGTGCCAGCAGCTTAGTAGCGGCGAGCCAAGAGACCCAGTACTTC	CASSLVAASQETQYF
TRBV5-1	few	NA	TRBJ2-7	TGCGCCAGCAGCTTTGGTCCTCGGGGAACTGTATACGAGCAGTACTTC	CASSFGPRGTVYEQYF
TRBV19	many	NA	TRBJ1-1	TGTGCCAGTAGTATAGAGCCAAAACGTGAAGCTTTCTTT	CASSIEPKREAFF
TRBV11-2	NA	NA	TRBJ1-1	TGTGCCAGCAGCTTTCGACGGGGATTAAACACTGAAGCTTTCTTT	CASSFRRGLNTEAFF
TRBV27	many	NA	TRBJ1-1	TGTGCCAGCAGTTTAAAGGCCCACACTGAAGCTTTCTTT	CASSLKAHTEAFF
TRBV19	NA	TRBD1	TRBJ2-7	TGTGCCAGTAGTCCGCCGACAGGGGGTGACGAGCAGTACTTC	CASSPPTGGDEQYF
TRBV3-2	few	NA	TRBJ1-1	TGTGCCAGCAGCTCACCCATGGGGGGCACTGAAGCTTTCTTT	CASSSPMGGTEAFF
TRBV2	many	TRBD1	TRBJ1-1	TGTGCCAGCAACGGAGAGACAGGGCCCGAGTCGACTTTCTTT	CASNGETGPESTFF
TRBV7-6	NA	NA	TRBJ1-1	TGTGCCGGCAGCTTGTCACGGAACACTGAAGCTTTCTTT	CAGSLSRNTEAFF
TRBV30	few	TRBD1	TRBJ2-2	TGTGCCTCGGGACAGGCGAACACCGGGGAGCTGTTTTTT	CASGQANTGELFF
TRBV6-5	NA	TRBD2	TRBJ2-2	TGTGCCAGCAAACTACTAGCGGGAAACACCGGGGAGCTGTTTTTT	CASKLLAGNTGELFF
TRBV6-5	many	NA	TRBJ1-1	TGTGCCAGCAGTTACGGTGGGGCCGAAGCTTTCTTT	CASSYGGAEAFF
TRBV29-1	few	NA	TRBJ2-1	TGCAGCGTTGGACGTACTTACAATGAGCAGTTCTTC	CSVGRTYNEQFF
TRBV12-3/TRBV12-4	many	NA	TRBJ2-4	TGTGCCAGCAGTTTCCGGTTCAACATTCAGTACTTC	CASSFRFNIQYF
TRBV20-1	many	TRBD2	TRBJ2-7	TGCAGTGCTAGGGCCGGGACTAGCGGGGGGCTGCACTCCTACGAGCAGTACTTC	CSARAGTSGGLHSYEQYF
TRBV29-1	many	NA	TRBJ1-2	TGCAGCGTTGAAGTGGGAGTTACGACAAGGCCGGACACCTTC	CSVEVGVTTRPDTF
TRBV27	NA	NA	TRBJ2-7	TGTGCCAGCAGTCGCCAATACGAGCAGTACTTC	CASSRQYEQYF
TRBV30	many	NA	TRBJ2-2	TGTGCCTGGAGTATAGAGAACACCGGGGAGCTGTTTTTT	CAWSIENTGELFF
TRBV12-5	many	NA	TRBJ2-6	TGTGCTAGTGGTTTGGGGCAGGGTTCCATTGGGGCCAACGTCCTGACTTTC	CASGLGQGSIGANVLTF
TRBV20-1	many	TRBD2	TRBJ2-3	TGCAGTGCTAGGGTAGCGGGCCAGGATACGCAGTATTTT	CSARVAGQDTQYF
TRBV7-3	NA	TRBD2	TRBJ2-2	TGTGCCAGCAGCTTAACGGGCGGGGGGCGGCGGACCGGGGAGCTGTTTTTT	CASSLTGGGRRTGELFF
TRBV4-3	NA	NA	TRBJ2-1	TGCGCCAGCAGCCAAGATCTTCAGCGGACCTTTCGAGATGAGCAGTTCTTC	CASSQDLQRTFRDEQFF
TRBV12-3/TRBV12-4	many	NA	TRBJ1-5	TGTGCCAGCAGTTCCATCCCAGTATCCAATCAGCCCCAGCATTTT	CASSSIPVSNQPQHF
TRBV7-9	many	TRBD2	TRBJ2-4	TGTGCCAGCAGCTTAGGCGTTTTAGCGGGAGGCGCTCAGTACTTC	CASSLGVLAGGAQYF
TRBV30	few	TRBD1	TRBJ1-2	TGTGCCTGGACAGGGGGCTATGGCTACACCTTC	CAWTGGYGYTF
TRBV20-1	few	NA	TRBJ2-7	TGCAGTGCTAGGTCTTCAATTCCACCCTACGAGCAGTACTTC	CSARSSIPPYEQYF
TRBV6-5	many	TRBD2	TRBJ2-3	TGTGCCAGCGGGGTAGCGGGGGGACGCACAGATACGCAGTATTTT	CASGVAGGRTDTQYF
TRBV25-1	once	NA	TRBJ2-2	TGTGCCAGCAGTGAAATGTCGGGAATAGCGAACACCGGGGAGCTGGTTTTT	CASSEMSGIANTGELVF
TRBV5-4	many	TRBD1	TRBJ2-7	TGTGCCAGCAGCTTGGCCCAGGGGGCTAGCGAGCAGTACTTC	CASSLAQGASEQYF
TRBV5-1	NA	TRBD2	TRBJ2-7	TGCGCCAGCAGCTTGGAGCGGGAGGGCTACGAGCAGTACTTC	CASSLEREGYEQYF
TRBV30	few	NA	TRBJ1-1	TGTGCCTGGAGGTGGCCTTCAAACACTGAAGCTTTCTTT	CAWRWPSNTEAFF
TRBV6-1	NA	NA	TRBJ2-7	TGTGCCAGCAGTGAACGGGTAGGACTTTCAACGGACGAGCAGTACTTC	CASSERVGLSTDEQYF
TRBV28	many	NA	TRBJ2-7	TGTGCCAGCAGCACCCCCAGGGATTCCCCCTACGAGCAGTACTTC	CASSTPRDSPYEQYF
TRBV7-6	many	TRBD2	TRBJ2-2	TGTGCCAGCAGCTTAGTCCCCGGACTAGCGGGAGCAGGGACCGGGGAGCTGTTTTTT	CASSLVPGLAGAGTGELFF
TRBV5-5	NA	NA	TRBJ1-4	TGTGCCAGCAGCTTGGGTACAGGCATGGATGAAAAACTGTTTTTT	CASSLGTGMDEKLFF
TRBV7-9	many	NA	TRBJ1-1	TGTGCCAGCAGCTTAGTCAGGGGAGGAAACACTGAAGCTTTCTTT	CASSLVRGGNTEAFF
TRBV5-6	few	NA	TRBJ2-1	TGTGCCAGCAGCTTGGACCTCCCTAATGAGCAGTTCTTC	CASSLDLPNEQFF
TRBV6-6	many	TRBD2	TRBJ2-1	TGTGCCAGCAGTCAGGGACTAGCGGGAGGGGCTGAGCAGTTCTTC	CASSQGLAGGAEQFF
TRBV6-5	NA	TRBD2	TRBJ2-2	TGTGCCAGCAGTACATGGACTAGCGGGGGGAACACCGGGGAGCTGTTTTTT	CASSTWTSGGNTGELFF
TRBV7-6	NA	NA	TRBJ2-5	TGTGCCAGCAGCCCCCCCGGGGACGTCGGAGAGACCCAGTACTTC	CASSPPGDVGETQYF
TRBV25-1	few	TRBD1	TRBJ2-1	TGTGCCAGCAGTTTATTCTCCGGGACAGGGGGCCGGTATGAGCAGTTCTTC	CASSLFSGTGGRYEQFF
TRBV9	many	NA	TRBJ1-1	TGTGCCAGCAGCAAAGGGGGGAACACTGAAGCTTTCTTT	CASSKGGNTEAFF
TRBV4-1	few	NA	TRBJ1-1	TGCGCCAGCAGCCAAATCCCAAGCCAGGGCACTGAAGCTTTCTTT	CASSQIPSQGTEAFF
TRBV7-6	NA	NA	TRBJ2-7	TGTGCCAGCAGCTTAGGGGCTGGTTCATCCTACGAGCAGTACTTC	CASSLGAGSSYEQYF